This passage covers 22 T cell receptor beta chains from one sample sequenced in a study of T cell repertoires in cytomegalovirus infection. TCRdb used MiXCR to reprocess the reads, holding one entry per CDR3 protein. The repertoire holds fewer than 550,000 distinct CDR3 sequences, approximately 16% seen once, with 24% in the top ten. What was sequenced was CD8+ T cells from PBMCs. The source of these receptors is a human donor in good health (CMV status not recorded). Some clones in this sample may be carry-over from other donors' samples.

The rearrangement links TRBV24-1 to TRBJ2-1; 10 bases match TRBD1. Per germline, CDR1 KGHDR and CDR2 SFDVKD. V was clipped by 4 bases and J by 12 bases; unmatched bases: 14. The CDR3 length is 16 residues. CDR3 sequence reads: CATSDPDRGSLEGQFF. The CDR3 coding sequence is TGTGCCACCAGTGACCCGGACAGGGGGTCACTGGAGGGGCAGTTCTTC.

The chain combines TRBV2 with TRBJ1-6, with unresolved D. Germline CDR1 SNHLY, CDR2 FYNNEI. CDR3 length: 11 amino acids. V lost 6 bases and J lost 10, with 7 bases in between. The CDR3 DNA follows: TGTGCCAGCAGGGGTCCATCACCCCTCCACTTT. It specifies CASRGPSPLHF.

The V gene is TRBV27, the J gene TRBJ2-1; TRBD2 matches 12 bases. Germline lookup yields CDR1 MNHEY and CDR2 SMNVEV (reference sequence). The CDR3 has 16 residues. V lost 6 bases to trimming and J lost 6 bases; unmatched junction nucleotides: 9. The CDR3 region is CASSSRLAGVFNEQFF. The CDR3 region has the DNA TGTGCCAGCAGCTCACGACTAGCGGGAGTTTTCAATGAGCAGTTCTTC.

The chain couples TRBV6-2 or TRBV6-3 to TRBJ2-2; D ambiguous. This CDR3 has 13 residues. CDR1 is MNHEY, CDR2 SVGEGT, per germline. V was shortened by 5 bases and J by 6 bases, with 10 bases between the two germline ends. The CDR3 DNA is TGTGCCAGCAGTGAATCCGGCGCCGGGGAGCTGTTTTTT. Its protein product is CASSESGAGELFF.

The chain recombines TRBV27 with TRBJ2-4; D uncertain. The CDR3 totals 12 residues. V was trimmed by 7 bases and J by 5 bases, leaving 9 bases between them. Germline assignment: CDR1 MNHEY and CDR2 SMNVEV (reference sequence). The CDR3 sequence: CASTNQENIQYF. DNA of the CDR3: TGTGCCAGCACCAATCAGGAAAACATTCAGTACTTC.

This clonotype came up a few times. CDR3 region: CSAKPDRRRGYEQYF. In nucleotides, the CDR3 is TGCAGTGCTAAGCCGGACAGGAGGCGCGGCTACGAGCAGTACTTC. The chain couples TRBV20-1 to TRBJ2-7; the match to TRBD1 covers 7 bases. Germline V gene data show CDR1 as DFQATT and CDR2 as SNEGSKA (reference sequence). J gave up 3 bases and V 4 bases, and 12 bases lay outside the gene matches. This CDR3 comprises 15 residues.

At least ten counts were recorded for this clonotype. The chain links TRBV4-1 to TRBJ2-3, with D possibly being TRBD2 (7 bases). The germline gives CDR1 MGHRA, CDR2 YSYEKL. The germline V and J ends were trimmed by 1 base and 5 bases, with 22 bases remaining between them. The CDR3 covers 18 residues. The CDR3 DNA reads TGCGCCAGCAGCCAAGTTATCGGCGGGGGCAGGAGGAAAGATACGCAGTATTTT. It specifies CASSQVIGGGRRKDTQYF.

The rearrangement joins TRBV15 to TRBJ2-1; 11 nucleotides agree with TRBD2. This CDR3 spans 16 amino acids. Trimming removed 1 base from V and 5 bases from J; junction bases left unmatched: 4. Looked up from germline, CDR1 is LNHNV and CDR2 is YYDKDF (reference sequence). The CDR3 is CATSRATSGVHNEQFF. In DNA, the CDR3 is TGTGCCACCAGCAGAGCGACTAGCGGGGTGCACAATGAGCAGTTCTTC.

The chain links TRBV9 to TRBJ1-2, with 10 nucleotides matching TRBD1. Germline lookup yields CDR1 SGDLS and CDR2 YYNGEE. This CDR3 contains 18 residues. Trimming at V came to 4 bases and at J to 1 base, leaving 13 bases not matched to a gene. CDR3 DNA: TGTGCCAGCAGCCATTCCCGAGGACAGGGGGTGGATAACTATGGCTACACCTTC. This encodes CASSHSRGQGVDNYGYTF.

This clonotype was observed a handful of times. The CDR3 loop reads CASSEAGGEDTEAFF. The DNA of the CDR3 is TGTGCCAGCAGTGAGGCAGGGGGCGAGGACACTGAAGCTTTCTTT. The chain has TRBV6-1 and TRBJ1-1; 8 nucleotides line up with TRBD1. The trim removed 3 bases at V and 3 bases at J, leaving 6 bases unmatched. CDR3 length: 15 residues. The germline CDR1 and CDR2 sequences are MNHNS and SASEGT.

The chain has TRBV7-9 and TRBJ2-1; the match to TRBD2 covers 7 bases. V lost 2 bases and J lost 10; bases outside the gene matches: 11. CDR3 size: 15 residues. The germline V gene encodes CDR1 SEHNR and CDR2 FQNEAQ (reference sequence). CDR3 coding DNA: TGTGCCAGCAGCTTAATCGGCGGGAGTACGAAGGAGCAGTTCTTC. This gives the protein CASSLIGGSTKEQFF.

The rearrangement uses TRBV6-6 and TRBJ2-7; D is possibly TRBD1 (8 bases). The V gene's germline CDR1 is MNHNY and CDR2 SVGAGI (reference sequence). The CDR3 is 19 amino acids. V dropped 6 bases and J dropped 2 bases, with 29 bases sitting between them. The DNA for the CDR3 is TGTGCCAGCAGCGCGGCAAATGGCGGACAGGGAGGGTTTCCCTACGAGCAGTACTTC. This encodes CASSAANGGQGGFPYEQYF.

CDR3: CAWSVLGAGTDTQYF. The CDR3 nucleotides are TGTGCCTGGAGTGTACTGGGGGCGGGTACAGATACGCAGTATTTT. This rearrangement joins TRBV30 to TRBJ2-3; TRBD1 is a possible D gene (6 bases). The V gene lost 0 bases and the J gene lost 3 bases, with 13 bases spanning the gap. The length of the CDR3 is 15 residues. The germline V gene encodes CDR1 GTSNPN and CDR2 SVGIG (reference sequence). Full variable domain (rest looked up from reference TRBV30 and TRBJ2-3): SQTIHQWPATLVQPVGSPLSLECTVEGTSNPNLYWYRQAAGRGLQLLFYSVGIGQISSEVPQNLSASRPQDRQFILSSKKLLLSDSGFYLCAWSVLGAGTDTQYFGPGTRLTVL.

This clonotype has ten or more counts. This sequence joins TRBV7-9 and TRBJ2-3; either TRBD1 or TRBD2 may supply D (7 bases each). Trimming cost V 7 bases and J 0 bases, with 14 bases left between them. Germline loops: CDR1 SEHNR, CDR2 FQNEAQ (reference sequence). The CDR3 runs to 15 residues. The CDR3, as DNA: TGTGCCAGCACGGGGAGGGGGCTAAGCACAGATACGCAGTATTTT. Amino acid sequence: CASTGRGLSTDTQYF. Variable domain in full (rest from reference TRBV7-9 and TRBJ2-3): DTGVSQNPRHKITKRGQNVTFRCDPISEHNRLYWYRQTLGQGPEFLTYFQNEAQLEKSRLLSDRFSAERPKGSFSTLEIQRTEQGDSAMYLCASTGRGLSTDTQYFGPGTRLTVL.

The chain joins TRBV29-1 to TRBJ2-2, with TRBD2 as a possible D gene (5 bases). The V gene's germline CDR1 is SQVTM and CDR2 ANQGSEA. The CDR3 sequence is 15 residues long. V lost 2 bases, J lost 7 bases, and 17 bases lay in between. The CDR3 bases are TGCAGCGTTGAATACTACTACGAGGGTGGCGGGGAGCTGTTTTTT. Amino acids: CSVEYYYEGGGELFF.

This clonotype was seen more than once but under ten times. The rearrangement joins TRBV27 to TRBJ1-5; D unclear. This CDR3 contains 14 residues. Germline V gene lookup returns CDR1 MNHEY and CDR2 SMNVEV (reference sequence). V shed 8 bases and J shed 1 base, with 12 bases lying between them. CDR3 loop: CASLLGPSNQPQHF. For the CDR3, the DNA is TGTGCCAGCCTACTCGGACCCAGCAATCAGCCCCAGCATTTT.

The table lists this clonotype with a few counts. CDR3 DNA: TGTGCCAGCAGTACCTTCGGGGGCCGTAACAATGAGCAGTTCTTC. Amino acids: CASSTFGGRNNEQFF. The V gene is TRBV12-3 or TRBV12-4, the J gene TRBJ2-1; D may be TRBD1 or TRBD2 (6 bases each). This CDR3 spans 15 amino acids. The V end lost 5 bases, the J end lost 5 bases, and 16 bases lay between the germline ends.

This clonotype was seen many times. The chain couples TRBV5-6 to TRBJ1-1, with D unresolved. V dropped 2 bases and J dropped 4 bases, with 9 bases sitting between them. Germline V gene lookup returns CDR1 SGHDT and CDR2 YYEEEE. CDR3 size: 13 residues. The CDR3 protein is CASSLALGTEAFF. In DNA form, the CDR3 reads TGTGCCAGCAGCTTAGCCTTGGGCACTGAAGCTTTCTTT.

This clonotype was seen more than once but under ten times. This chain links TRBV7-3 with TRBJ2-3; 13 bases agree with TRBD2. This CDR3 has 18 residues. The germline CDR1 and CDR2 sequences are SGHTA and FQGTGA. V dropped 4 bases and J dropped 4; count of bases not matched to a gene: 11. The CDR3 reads CASSSPRRLAGGPDTQYF. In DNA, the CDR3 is TGTGCCAGCAGCTCACCTCGGCGACTAGCGGGAGGTCCAGATACGCAGTATTTT.

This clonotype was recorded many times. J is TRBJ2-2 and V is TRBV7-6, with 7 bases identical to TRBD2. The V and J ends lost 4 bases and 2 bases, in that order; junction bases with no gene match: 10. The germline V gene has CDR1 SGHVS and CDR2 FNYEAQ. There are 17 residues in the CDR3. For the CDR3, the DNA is TGTGCCAGCAGCTCCCCAACGGCGGGGGTAAACACCGGGGAGCTGTTTTTT. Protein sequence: CASSSPTAGVNTGELFF. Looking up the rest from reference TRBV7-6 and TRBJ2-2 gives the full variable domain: GAGVSQSPRYKVTKRGQDVALRCDPISGHVSLYWYRQALGQGPEFLTYFNYEAQQDKSGLPNDRFSAERPEGSISTLTIQRTEQRDSAMYRCASSSPTAGVNTGELFFGEGSRLTVL.

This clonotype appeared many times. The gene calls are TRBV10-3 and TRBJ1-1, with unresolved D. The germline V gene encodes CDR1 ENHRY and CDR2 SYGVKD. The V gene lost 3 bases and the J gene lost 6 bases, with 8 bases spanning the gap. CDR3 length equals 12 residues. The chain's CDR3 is CAISDQDAEAFF. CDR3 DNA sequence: TGTGCCATCAGTGATCAAGACGCTGAAGCTTTCTTT.

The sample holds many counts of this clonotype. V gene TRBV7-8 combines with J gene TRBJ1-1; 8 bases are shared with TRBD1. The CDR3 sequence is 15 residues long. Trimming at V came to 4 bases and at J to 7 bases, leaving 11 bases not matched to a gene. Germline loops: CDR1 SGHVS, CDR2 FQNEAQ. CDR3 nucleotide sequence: TGTGCCAGCAGCTCCCCTCCGACAGGGGTAGGTGAAGCTTTCTTT. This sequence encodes CASSSPPTGVGEAFF.